The TCR beta chain under discussion was sequenced for a study of regulatory T cells in long-lasting Graves disease. Relying on iRepertoire HTBI primers and Arm-PCR of CDR3 regions, the team built TCR beta libraries. TCRdb re-called the multiplex PCR reads through MiXCR, storing one row per CDR3 protein. The table shows 300,000 to 450,000 distinct CDR3 sequences, with about a sixth occurring only once. Time point defined: newly diagnosed GD, antithyroid drugs for less than 3 months. The TCR library was made from RNA that had been extracted from PBMCs in TRIzol. This clonotype was counted only a few times. The antigen is not known. Overall study results and limits: New patients shared roughly 960 public clonotypes, and persistent patients shared more, with 2,741. Small sample size may have lowered accuracy.

Germline V gene lookup returns CDR1 MNHEY and CDR2 SVGEGT. V lost 4 bases, J lost 6 bases, and 19 bases lay in between. The CDR3 is 16 residues long. This sequence was found in a female donor with Graves disease. The chain is built from TRBV6-2 or TRBV6-3 and TRBJ2-1; D gene uncertain. Specimen: peripheral blood mononuclear cells (PBMCs), collected at new diagnosis, from a patient treated with antithyroid drugs. In DNA form, the CDR3 reads TGTGCCAGCAGTTTTTGGGGAAAAACTGACGCCAATGAGCAGTTCTTC. Translated, it gives CASSFWGKTDANEQFF.